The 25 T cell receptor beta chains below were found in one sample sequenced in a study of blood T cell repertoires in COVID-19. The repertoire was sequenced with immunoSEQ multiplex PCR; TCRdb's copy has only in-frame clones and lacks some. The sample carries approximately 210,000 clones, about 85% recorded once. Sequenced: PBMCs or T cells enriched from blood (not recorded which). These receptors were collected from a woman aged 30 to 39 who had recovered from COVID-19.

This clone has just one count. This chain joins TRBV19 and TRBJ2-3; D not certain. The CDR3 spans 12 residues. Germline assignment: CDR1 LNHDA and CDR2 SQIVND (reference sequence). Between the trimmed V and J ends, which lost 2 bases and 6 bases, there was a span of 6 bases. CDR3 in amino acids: CASSIPPDTQYF. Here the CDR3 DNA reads TGTGCCAGTAGTATACCCCCGGATACGCAGTATTTT.

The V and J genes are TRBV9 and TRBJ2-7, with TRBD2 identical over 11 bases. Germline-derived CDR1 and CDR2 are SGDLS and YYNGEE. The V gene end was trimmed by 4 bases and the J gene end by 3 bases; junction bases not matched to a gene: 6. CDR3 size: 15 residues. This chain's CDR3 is CASSLLAGGVYEQYF. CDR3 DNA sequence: TGTGCCAGCAGCCTTTTAGCGGGGGGGGTCTACGAGCAGTACTTC.

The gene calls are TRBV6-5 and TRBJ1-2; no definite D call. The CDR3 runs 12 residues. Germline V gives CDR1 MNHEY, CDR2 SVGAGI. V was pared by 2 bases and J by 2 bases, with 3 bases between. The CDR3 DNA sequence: TGTGCCAGCAGTTACCCGAACTATGGCTACACCTTC. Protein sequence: CASSYPNYGYTF.

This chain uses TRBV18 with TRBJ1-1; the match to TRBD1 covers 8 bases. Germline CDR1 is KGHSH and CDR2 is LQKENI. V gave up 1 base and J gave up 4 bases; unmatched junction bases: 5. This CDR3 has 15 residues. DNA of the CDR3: TGTGCCAGCTCACCACGAGCAGGGGGCGGCACTGAAGCTTTCTTT. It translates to CASSPRAGGGTEAFF.

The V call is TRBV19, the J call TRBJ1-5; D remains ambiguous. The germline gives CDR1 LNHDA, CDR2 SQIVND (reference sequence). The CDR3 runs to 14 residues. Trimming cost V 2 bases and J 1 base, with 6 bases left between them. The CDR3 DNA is TGTGCCAGTAGTATATCTTTCAGCAATCAGCCCCAGCATTTT. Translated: CASSISFSNQPQHF.

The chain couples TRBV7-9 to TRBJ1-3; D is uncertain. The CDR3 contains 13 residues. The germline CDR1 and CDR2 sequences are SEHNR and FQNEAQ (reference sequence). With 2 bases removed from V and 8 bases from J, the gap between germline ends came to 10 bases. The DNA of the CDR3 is TGTGCCAGCAGCTTAAACGCGGAGGACACCATATATTTT. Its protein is CASSLNAEDTIYF.

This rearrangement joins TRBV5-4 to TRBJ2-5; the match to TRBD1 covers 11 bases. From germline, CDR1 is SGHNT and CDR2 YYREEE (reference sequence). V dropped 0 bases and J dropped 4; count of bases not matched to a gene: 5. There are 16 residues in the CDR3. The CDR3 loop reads CASSLASGTGGETQYF. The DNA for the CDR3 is TGTGCCAGCAGCTTGGCCAGCGGGACAGGGGGAGAGACCCAGTACTTC.

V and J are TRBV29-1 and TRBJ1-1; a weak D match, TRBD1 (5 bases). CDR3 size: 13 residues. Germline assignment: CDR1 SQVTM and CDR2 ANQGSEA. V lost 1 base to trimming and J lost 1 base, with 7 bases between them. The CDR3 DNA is TGCAGCGTTGAAGCCAGGGAGAACACTGAAGCTTTCTTT. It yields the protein CSVEARENTEAFF. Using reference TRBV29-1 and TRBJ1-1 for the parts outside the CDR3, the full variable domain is SAVISQKPSRDICQRGTSLTIQCQVDSQVTMMFWYRQQPGQSLTLIATANQGSEATYESGFVIDKFPISRPNLTFSTLTVSNMSPEDSSIYLCSVEARENTEAFFGQGTRLTVV.

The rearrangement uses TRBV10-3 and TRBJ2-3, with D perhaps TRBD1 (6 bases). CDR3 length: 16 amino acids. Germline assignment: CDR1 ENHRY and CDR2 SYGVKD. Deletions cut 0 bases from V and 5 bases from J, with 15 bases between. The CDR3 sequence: CAISESGTGQGDTQYF. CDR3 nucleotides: TGTGCCATCAGTGAGTCTGGTACAGGGCAGGGAGATACGCAGTATTTT.

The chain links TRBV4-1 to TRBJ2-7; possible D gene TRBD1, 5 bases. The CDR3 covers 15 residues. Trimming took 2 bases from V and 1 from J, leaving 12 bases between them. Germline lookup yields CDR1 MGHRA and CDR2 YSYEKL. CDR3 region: CASSQPTVTSYEQYF. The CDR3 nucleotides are TGCGCCAGCAGCCAACCGACAGTTACATCCTACGAGCAGTACTTC.

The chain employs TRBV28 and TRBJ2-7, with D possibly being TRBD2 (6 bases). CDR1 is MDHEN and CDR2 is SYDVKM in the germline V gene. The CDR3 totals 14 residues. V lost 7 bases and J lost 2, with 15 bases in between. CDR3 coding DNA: TGTGCCAGCACCCAAGGGACTTTCACCTACGAGCAGTACTTC. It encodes CASTQGTFTYEQYF.

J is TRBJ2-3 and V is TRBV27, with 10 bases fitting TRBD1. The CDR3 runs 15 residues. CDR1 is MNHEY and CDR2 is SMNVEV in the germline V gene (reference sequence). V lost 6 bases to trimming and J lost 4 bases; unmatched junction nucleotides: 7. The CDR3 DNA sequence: TGTGCCAGCAGCGACAGGGGGCCCTATCCAGATACGCAGTATTTT. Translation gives CASSDRGPYPDTQYF.

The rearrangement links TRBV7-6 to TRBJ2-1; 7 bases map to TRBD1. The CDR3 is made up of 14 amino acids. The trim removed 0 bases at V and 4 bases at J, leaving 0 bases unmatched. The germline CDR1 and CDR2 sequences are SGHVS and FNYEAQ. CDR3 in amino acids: CASSLAGQYNEQFF. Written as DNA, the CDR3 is TGTGCCAGCAGCTTAGCGGGACAGTACAATGAGCAGTTCTTC.

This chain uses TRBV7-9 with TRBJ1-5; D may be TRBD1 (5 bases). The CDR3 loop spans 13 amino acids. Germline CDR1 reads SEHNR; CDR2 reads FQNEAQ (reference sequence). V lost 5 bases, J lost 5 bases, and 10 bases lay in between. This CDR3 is CASSGGTDQPQHF. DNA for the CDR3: TGTGCCAGCAGCGGGGGGACGGATCAGCCCCAGCATTTT.

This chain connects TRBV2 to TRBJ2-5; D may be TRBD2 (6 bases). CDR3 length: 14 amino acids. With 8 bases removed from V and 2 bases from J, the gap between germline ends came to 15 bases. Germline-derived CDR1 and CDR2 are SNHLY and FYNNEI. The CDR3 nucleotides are TGTGCCAGCTATCGGAGGGCCGTTCAAGAGACCCAGTACTTC. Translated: CASYRRAVQETQYF.

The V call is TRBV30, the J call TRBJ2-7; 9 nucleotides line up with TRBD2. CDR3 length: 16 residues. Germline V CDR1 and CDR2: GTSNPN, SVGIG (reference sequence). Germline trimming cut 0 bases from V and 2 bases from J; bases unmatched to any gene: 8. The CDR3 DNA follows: TGTGCCTGGAGTGTCAGAGCTAGCGGGATCCCCTACGAGCAGTACTTC. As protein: CAWSVRASGIPYEQYF.

CDR3 sequence (DNA): TGTGCCACCAGCACAGACAGGGAGGGGGCTTTCTTT. Its protein is CATSTDREGAFF. This sequence joins TRBV15 and TRBJ1-1, with 7 positions matching TRBD1. V lost 4 bases to trimming and J lost 11 bases; unmatched junction nucleotides: 7. The CDR3 runs 12 residues. Germline CDR1 LNHNV, CDR2 YYDKDF (reference sequence).

CDR3 protein: CASSLQGIQYF. CDR3 DNA: TGTGCCAGCAGTCTACAGGGAATTCAGTACTTC. This chain uses TRBV2 with TRBJ2-4; TRBD1 is a possible D gene (6 bases). Germline CDR1 and CDR2: SNHLY and FYNNEI. Trimming left V 5 bases short and J 10 bases short, with 9 bases between. The CDR3 is made up of 11 amino acids. Full variable domain (remainder filled in from reference TRBV2 and TRBJ2-4): EPEVTQTPSHQVTQMGQEVILRCVPISNHLYFYWYRQILGQKVEFLVSFYNNEISEKSEIFDDQFSVERPDGSNFTLKIRSTKLEDSAMYFCASSLQGIQYFGAGTRLSVL.

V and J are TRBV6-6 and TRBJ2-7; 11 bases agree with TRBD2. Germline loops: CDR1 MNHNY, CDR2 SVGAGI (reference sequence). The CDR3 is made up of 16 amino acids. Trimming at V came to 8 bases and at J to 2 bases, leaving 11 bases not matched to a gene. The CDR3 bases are TGTGCCAGCCGACGAACCGGGACTAGCGGAACCTACGAGCAGTACTTC. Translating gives CASRRTGTSGTYEQYF.

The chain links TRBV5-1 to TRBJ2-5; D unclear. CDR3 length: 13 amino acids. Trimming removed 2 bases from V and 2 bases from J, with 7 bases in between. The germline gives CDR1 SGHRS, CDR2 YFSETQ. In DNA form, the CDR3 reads TGCGCCAGCAGCTTAACTATTCAAGAGACCCAGTACTTC. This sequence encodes CASSLTIQETQYF. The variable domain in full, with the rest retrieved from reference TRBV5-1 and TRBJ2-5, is KAGVTQTPRYLIKTRGQQVTLSCSPISGHRSVSWYQQTPGQGLQFLFEYFSETQRNKGNFPGRFSGRQFSNSRSEMNVSTLELGDSALYLCASSLTIQETQYFGPGTRLLVL.

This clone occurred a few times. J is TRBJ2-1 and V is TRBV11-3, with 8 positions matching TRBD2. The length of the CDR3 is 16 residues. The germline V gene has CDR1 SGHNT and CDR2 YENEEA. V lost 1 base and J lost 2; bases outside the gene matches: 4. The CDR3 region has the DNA TGTGCCAGCAGCTTAGGCGGCGGGAGGACCTACAATGAGCAGTTCTTC. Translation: CASSLGGGRTYNEQFF.

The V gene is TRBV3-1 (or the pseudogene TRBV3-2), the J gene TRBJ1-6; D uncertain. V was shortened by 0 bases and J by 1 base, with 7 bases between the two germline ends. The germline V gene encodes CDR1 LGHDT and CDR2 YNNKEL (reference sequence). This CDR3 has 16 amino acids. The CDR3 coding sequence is TGTGCCAGCAGCCAAGATGGCGGATCCTATAATTCACCCCTCCACTTT. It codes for CASSQDGGSYNSPLHF.

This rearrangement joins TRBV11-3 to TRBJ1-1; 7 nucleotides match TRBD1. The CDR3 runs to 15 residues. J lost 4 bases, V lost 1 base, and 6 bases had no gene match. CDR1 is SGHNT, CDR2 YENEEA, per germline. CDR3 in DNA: TGTGCCAGCAGCTTAGCTGGCCCAGGGGGCACTGAAGCTTTCTTT. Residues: CASSLAGPGGTEAFF.

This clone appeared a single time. CDR3 region: CASSLVVSGDEQFF. The CDR3 nucleotides read TGCGCCAGCAGCTTGGTTGTATCCGGGGATGAGCAGTTCTTC. The chain is built from TRBV5-1 and TRBJ2-1; a possible D gene is TRBD2 (5 bases). V shed 0 bases and J shed 8 bases, with 12 bases lying between them. Germline assignment: CDR1 SGHRS and CDR2 YFSETQ. This CDR3 has 14 residues. The full variable domain, its missing parts supplied by reference TRBV5-1 and TRBJ2-1, is KAGVTQTPRYLIKTRGQQVTLSCSPISGHRSVSWYQQTPGQGLQFLFEYFSETQRNKGNFPGRFSGRQFSNSRSEMNVSTLELGDSALYLCASSLVVSGDEQFFGPGTRLTVL.

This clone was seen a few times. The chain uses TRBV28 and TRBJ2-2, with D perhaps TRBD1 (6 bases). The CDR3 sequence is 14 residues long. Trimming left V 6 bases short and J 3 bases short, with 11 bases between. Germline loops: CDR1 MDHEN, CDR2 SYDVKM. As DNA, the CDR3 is TGTGCCAGCAGGAAAAGACAGGACACCGGGGAGCTGTTTTTT. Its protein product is CASRKRQDTGELFF.